Presented here are 4 T cell receptor beta chains from one specimen sequenced in a study of blood T cell repertoires in COVID-19 (dated by TCRdb to between 2020 and 2021). Libraries were built with the immunoSEQ multiplex PCR assay. TCRdb stores this immuneACCESS table with in-frame sequences only. Part of the clones is absent; in the studies checked, under half of the shortfall reflects unresolved V genes, and no reason is known for the rest. This sample lists around 310,000 clones; around 91% were detected once. The top ten clones comprise under 1.1% of the sample. Input material: peripheral blood. The receptors come from a woman between 40 and 50 years old with COVID-19, enrolled during active disease.

The chain recombines TRBV19 with TRBJ2-3, with D possibly TRBD1 on 5 matching bases. V shed 3 bases and J shed 5 bases, with 18 bases lying between them. Looked up from germline, CDR1 is LNHDA and CDR2 is SQIVND (reference sequence). This CDR3 has 16 amino acids. CDR3 protein: CASSMAQGRFQDTQYF. DNA for the CDR3: TGTGCCAGTAGTATGGCCCAGGGTAGATTTCAAGATACGCAGTATTTT.

The J gene is TRBJ2-2, the V gene TRBV12-3 or TRBV12-4; D is unclear. The CDR3 consists of 13 residues. Trimming left V 3 bases short and J 8 bases short, with 10 bases between. CDR3 nucleotides: TGTGCCAGCAGTTTTCTACGCTCTGGGGAGCTGTTTTTT. Amino acids: CASSFLRSGELFF.

The chain carries TRBV24-1 and TRBJ1-4, with TRBD1 as a possible D gene (6 bases). Trimming took 0 bases from V and 17 from J, leaving 15 bases between them. CDR1 is KGHDR, CDR2 SFDVKD, per germline. CDR3 length equals 13 residues. The CDR3 nucleotides are TGTGCCACCAGTGATTTGCACTCGGACAGTTTATTTTTT. Translating it yields CATSDLHSDSLFF.

This clone has a single count. The rearrangement uses TRBV10-3 and TRBJ1-1; D possibly corresponds to TRBD1 (6 bases). CDR3 length: 12 amino acids. Looked up from germline, CDR1 is ENHRY and CDR2 is SYGVKD. Trimming shortened V by 2 bases and J by 6 bases, and 7 bases separated the two germline ends. The chain's CDR3 is CAISEGGAEAFF. In DNA, the CDR3 is TGTGCCATCAGTGAGGGGGGCGCTGAAGCTTTCTTT.